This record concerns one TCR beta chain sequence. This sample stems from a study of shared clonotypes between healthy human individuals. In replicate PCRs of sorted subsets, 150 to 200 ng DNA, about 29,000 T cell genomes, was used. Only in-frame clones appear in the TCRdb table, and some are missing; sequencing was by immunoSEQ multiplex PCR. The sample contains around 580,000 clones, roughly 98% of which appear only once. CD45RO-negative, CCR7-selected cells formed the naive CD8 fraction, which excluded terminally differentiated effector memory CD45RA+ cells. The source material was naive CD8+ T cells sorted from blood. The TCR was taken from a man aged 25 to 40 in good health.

CDR3 nucleotides: TGTGCCAGCAGTGCGACAGGTGGCGAGACCCAGTACTTC. This encodes CASSATGGETQYF. This chain connects TRBV25-1 to TRBJ2-5, with D possibly matching TRBD1 (6 bases). This CDR3 contains 13 residues. Germline assignment: CDR1 MGHDK and CDR2 SYGVNS. Deletions cut 4 bases from V and 5 bases from J, with 11 bases between.